This TCR beta chain derives from a study of shared T cell receptors in the human thymus. Trimming took off 8 bases at V and 2 bases at J, with 16 bases between the two ends. The length of the CDR3 is 15 residues. Germline CDR1 reads MDHEN; CDR2 reads SYDVKM. Clones were sequenced by immunoSEQ multiplex PCR, and TCRdb holds only the in-frame ones, with some missing. The sample records tens of thousands of clones, around 96% being singletons. The chain links TRBV28 to TRBJ1-3, with D possibly matching TRBD1 (5 bases). The sample comprised thymocytes. The TCR sequence derives from a human donor. The DNA for the CDR3 is TGTGCCAGCTACAACCCCCACAGGACTGGAAACACCATATATTTT. It codes for CASYNPHRTGNTIYF.